The present entry profiles one TCR beta chain with its context. The sample comes from a study of siplizumab effects on memory and regulatory T cells. Germline V lookup: CDR1 SGHDT, CDR2 YYEEEE. The CDR3 has 15 residues. Trimming took 6 bases from V and 2 from J, leaving 15 bases between them. Sequencing used immunoSEQ multiplex PCR; TCRdb keeps in-frame clones, though not all of them. This table has more than 75,000 clones, 80% to 95% appearing once. The sequence was collected from a human donor in good health. The chain couples TRBV5-6 to TRBJ1-3, with D possibly being TRBD1 (6 bases). Sequenced: CD8+ T cells sorted from blood. CDR3: CASIRSGGPGNTIYF. The CDR3 coding sequence is TGTGCCAGCATCCGCTCGGGGGGGCCTGGAAACACCATATATTTT.